This TCR beta chain was recovered during a study of blood T cell repertoires in COVID-19. As for the study in general: Some COVID-19 samples were acute and others convalescent; all came from the United States, Italy and Spain. T cells, B-cell-depleted T cells, or PBMCs supplied cDNA or gDNA.

As originally analysed: Reference gene primer amplification gave estimated nucleated cell counts. Clones were sequenced by immunoSEQ multiplex PCR, and TCRdb holds only the in-frame ones, with some missing. The V and J calls and the clone size are those of that table, but D and trimming were determined from the DNA. In the table there are some 290,000 clones, 81% of which are singletons. CDR3 length: 17 amino acids. Germline CDR1 LNHNV, CDR2 YYDKDF (reference sequence). V was pared by 3 bases and J by 8 bases, with 13 bases of the junction left unmatched. The sequenced sample consisted of peripheral blood. This clonotype originated in a woman aged 55-75 years with active or convalescent COVID-19. J is TRBJ1-4 and V is TRBV15, with TRBD1 matching 9 bases. CDR3 loop: CATSSPNPDRGEEKLFF. In DNA form, the CDR3 reads TGTGCCACCAGCAGCCCCAACCCGGACAGGGGAGAGGAAAAACTGTTTTTT.